The 20 T cell receptor beta chains below come from one sample, sequenced in a study of CD4 and CD8 cells across lung adenocarcinoma regions. Each CDR3 protein gets one entry after TCRdb re-called the PCR reads with MiXCR. This table has approximately 20,000 distinct CDR3 sequences, 46% appearing once. Sequenced material: CD4+ T cells from the margin of a lung tumor. Every receptor here comes from a male donor with lung adenocarcinoma. The CD4 and CD8 labels of this study may be unreliable.

Only a few counts were recorded for this clonotype. V and J are TRBV6-1 and TRBJ1-1; TRBD1 agrees at 7 bases. After removal of 5 bases from V and 3 bases from J, the junction contained 3 bases not matched to a gene. This CDR3 contains 13 residues. Germline CDR1 reads MNHNS; CDR2 reads SASEGT. Here the CDR3 reads CASSRQGHTEAFF. CDR3 bases: TGTGCCAGCAGTAGACAGGGCCACACTGAAGCTTTCTTT.

V gene TRBV4-2 combines with J gene TRBJ2-1, with D hard to call. V was pared by 0 bases and J by 1 base, with 7 bases between. This CDR3 has 15 residues. Germline CDR1 LGHNA, CDR2 YNFKEQ. The CDR3 DNA reads as TGTGCCAGCAGCCAAGAGTTCGTTTCCTACAATGAGCAGTTCTTC. Protein product: CASSQEFVSYNEQFF.

This clonotype has just a few counts. CDR3 sequence reads: CASSSWTGGLTDTQYF. The CDR3 coding sequence is TGTGCCAGCAGTAGTTGGACAGGGGGTCTGACAGATACGCAGTATTTT. V usage is TRBV6-1 and J usage is TRBJ2-3; 10 nucleotides match TRBD1. Germline V gives CDR1 MNHNS, CDR2 SASEGT. J was trimmed by 3 bases and V by 5 bases; bases with no gene match: 8. This CDR3 region has 16 residues.

In its sample, this clonotype was seen once. This chain joins TRBV6-5 and TRBJ2-4; maybe TRBD1 (5 bases). This CDR3 comprises 18 residues. In germline, CDR1 is MNHEY, CDR2 SVGAGI. V lost 4 bases to trimming and J lost 13 bases, with 32 bases between them. This chain's CDR3 is CASSSPGLGLRAKDTQYF. The CDR3, as DNA: TGTGCCAGCAGTTCCCCCGGCCTGGGGCTGAGAGCCAAAGATACGCAGTACTTC.

This clonotype was recorded at least ten times. This sequence joins TRBV7-6 and TRBJ1-1; D unclear. The CDR3 extends over 14 amino acids. V was trimmed by 0 bases and J by 1 base, leaving 6 bases between them. Germline V gene lookup returns CDR1 SGHVS and CDR2 FNYEAQ. The CDR3 nucleotides are TGTGCCAGCAGCTTAGCGGTGGGGAACACTGAAGCTTTCTTT. It specifies CASSLAVGNTEAFF.

The sample holds many counts of this clonotype. This sequence joins TRBV3-1 and TRBJ2-5; maybe TRBD2 (7 bases). The CDR3 runs 15 residues. Between the trimmed V and J ends, which lost 2 bases and 4 bases, there was a span of 14 bases. Germline V gene lookup returns CDR1 LGHDT and CDR2 YNNKEL (reference sequence). The CDR3 nucleotides read TGTGCCAGCAGCCAACAAGGACTAGGGGGAGAGACCCAGTACTTC. Translation: CASSQQGLGGETQYF.

V usage is TRBV10-1 and J usage is TRBJ2-3; maybe TRBD2 (7 bases). CDR3 size: 16 residues. V dropped 8 bases and J dropped 12 bases, with 30 bases sitting between them. Germline values: CDR1 WNHNN, CDR2 SYGVQD (reference sequence). The DNA for the CDR3 is TGCGCCAGCGGGGGGCGGGGTGGCGGGGGCCCAGAGACCCAGTATTTT. Protein sequence: CASGGRGGGGPETQYF.

By share, this clonotype ranks as medium-sized. J is TRBJ2-1 and V is TRBV4-2; 13 bases match TRBD2. V shed 0 bases, J shed 9 bases, and the junction held 8 bases outside the gene matches. Germline CDR1 reads LGHNA; CDR2 reads YNFKEQ. There are 17 residues in the CDR3. The CDR3 DNA is TGTGCCAGCAGCCAAGAACCAGGACTAGCGGGAGTGTCTGAGCAGTTCTTC. Protein sequence: CASSQEPGLAGVSEQFF.

This chain joins TRBV5-1 and TRBJ2-1, with D unclear. The V and J ends lost 3 bases and 5 bases respectively, with 6 bases between them. Germline V CDR1 and CDR2: SGHRS, YFSETQ. The CDR3 is made up of 12 amino acids. The CDR3 is CASSSLHNEQFF. CDR3 in DNA: TGCGCCAGCAGCTCACTACACAATGAGCAGTTCTTC.

This clonotype showed up many times. DNA for the CDR3: TGTGCCAGCAGTGAGGGCCCGGGACAGGGGGGAAGTGAGCAGTTCTTC. It is translated as CASSEGPGQGGSEQFF. The chain links TRBV6-1 to TRBJ2-1; 11 nucleotides agree with TRBD1. This CDR3 has 16 residues. J gave up 9 bases and V 3 bases, and 10 bases lay outside the gene matches. Per germline, CDR1 MNHNS and CDR2 SASEGT.

With respect to this clonotype: The junction does not match germline at one end; this may be a read error. The chain employs TRBV6-4 and TRBJ2-5; TRBD1 or TRBD2 may be the D gene (6 bases each). The germline CDR1 and CDR2 sequences are MRHNA and SNTAGT. This CDR3 spans 15 amino acids. Here the CDR3 DNA reads TGTGCCAGGGGTGACGGGGGCCGGAGCGAAGATACCCAGTACTTC. Residues: CARGDGGRSEDTQYF.

Comment on this clonotype: One junction end does not reproduce the germline sequence, and a read error may be involved. The chain combines TRBV6-1 with TRBJ2-2; D call uncertain. The CDR3 runs to 17 residues. CDR1 is MNHNS and CDR2 is SASEGT in the germline V gene. The CDR3 is CASSTHRQAANTGALYF. CDR3 DNA sequence: TGTGCCAGCAGTACCCACCGGCAGGCTGCGAACACCGGTGCGCTGTATTTT.

This clonotype occurred many times. The gene calls are TRBV6-5 and TRBJ1-2, with no clear D. CDR3 length: 15 amino acids. Germline V gives CDR1 MNHEY, CDR2 SVGAGI. The V gene lost 5 bases and the J gene lost 8 bases, with 21 bases spanning the gap. This CDR3 is CASSTSKGPLRGYTF. Here the CDR3 DNA reads TGTGCCAGCAGTACTTCAAAGGGCCCTTTGAGAGGCTACACCTTC.

This clonotype was counted many times. This chain uses TRBV7-2 with TRBJ2-7; D assignment may be TRBD1 or TRBD2 (5 bases each). Trimming removed 5 bases at V and 2 bases at J, with 13 bases between. CDR1 and CDR2 from the germline V gene are SGHTA and FQGNSA. CDR3 length equals 14 residues. CDR3 DNA sequence: TGTGCCAGCAGCATCTACTCGGGACCCTACGAGCAGTACTTC. It codes for CASSIYSGPYEQYF.

On this clonotype: At one of its ends the junction is not consistent with the germline gene, which may arise from a read error. The chain uses TRBV27 and TRBJ2-4; unclear D gene. The CDR3 loop spans 16 amino acids. Germline V gives CDR1 MNHEY, CDR2 SMNVEV (reference sequence). CDR3 residues: CASSLVGMGAKNTQYF. CDR3 DNA sequence: TGTGCCAGCAGTTTAGTGGGGATGGGCGCCAAAAACACTCAGTACTTC.

The CDR3 spells CASARGTSAKNTQYF. The CDR3 nucleotides read TGCGCCAGCGCACGGGGGACTTCAGCCAAAAATACGCAGTATTTT. V is TRBV10-1 and J is TRBJ2-3; weak D call: TRBD2 (6 bases). Germline CDR1 is WNHNN and CDR2 is SYGVQD (reference sequence). The CDR3 covers 15 residues. V was clipped by 8 bases and J by 7 bases, with 22 bases between them.

The rearrangement uses TRBV30 and TRBJ1-2; D is perhaps TRBD1 (5 bases). The ends were cut back, 2 bases at V and 0 bases at J, with 16 bases in the middle. The germline gives CDR1 GTSNPN, CDR2 SVGIG (reference sequence). This CDR3 has 16 residues. This CDR3 is CAWSSPGVTTNYGYTF. The CDR3, as DNA: TGTGCCTGGAGTTCACCGGGGGTTACAACTAACTATGGCTACACCTTC.

Note on this clonotype: Compared with germline, one end of the junction differs, possibly owing to a read error. This rearrangement joins TRBV6-1 to TRBJ2-3, with 7 bases fitting TRBD2. Looked up from germline, CDR1 is MNHNS and CDR2 is SASEGT. This CDR3 has 16 residues. This chain's CDR3 is CPSRVAGVGATDTQYF. CDR3 coding DNA: TGTCCGAGCCGCGTCGCGGGGGTGGGAGCCACAGACACGCAGTACTTT.

This clonotype was recorded at least ten times. This sequence may be a read error, since a much larger clone differs from it by one base. The genes are TRBV6-5 and TRBJ2-1, with D perhaps TRBD2 (6 bases). The CDR3 runs 15 residues. Germline V gives CDR1 MNHEY, CDR2 SVGAGI. V lost 2 bases and J 10 bases, leaving 18 bases between the germline ends. CDR3 DNA sequence: TGTGCCAGCAGTTACAATGCGGGGCCAACCTACGAGCAGTTCTTC. Its translation: CASSYNAGPTYEQFF.

The chain uses TRBV27 and TRBJ2-7; possibly TRBD1 for D (5 bases). CDR3 length equals 13 residues. V lost 3 bases and J lost 6, with 12 bases in between. Germline loops: CDR1 MNHEY, CDR2 SMNVEV (reference sequence). The DNA of the CDR3 is TGTGCCAGCAGTTTGATTAAGGGGCGCGAGCAGTACTTC. This gives the protein CASSLIKGREQYF.